This TCR beta chain was captured in a study of blood T cells in healthy people across ages. Regarding the study as a whole: Investigators treated diversity estimates from one million T cells as underestimates. Per million T cells, TCR beta diversity dropped roughly linearly as age increased.

On this clonotype itself: The antigen remains undetermined.

V was cut by 2 bases and J by 1 base, with 9 bases left in between. CDR1 is WSHSY, CDR2 SAAADI, per germline. The CDR3 totals 14 residues. Isolated per sample were at least 6 million PBMCs. With a J-beta primer mix and a sample-barcoded 5' primer, a second PCR ran about 7 to 12 cycles. All samples gave at least 2.5 million CDR3-containing paired-end reads. TCRdb reanalysed the 5' RACE reads using MiXCR and keeps one entry per CDR3 protein. The data contain about 1.6 million distinct CDR3 sequences, roughly 32% of them singletons. Sequenced sample: blood. This chain connects TRBV10-2 to TRBJ2-7; TRBD1 might be the D (6 bases). The source of this sequence is a woman under 40 in good health. This CDR3 reads CASSEGTKSYEQYF. The CDR3, as DNA: TGCGCCAGCAGTGAGGGGACAAAATCCTACGAGCAGTACTTC.